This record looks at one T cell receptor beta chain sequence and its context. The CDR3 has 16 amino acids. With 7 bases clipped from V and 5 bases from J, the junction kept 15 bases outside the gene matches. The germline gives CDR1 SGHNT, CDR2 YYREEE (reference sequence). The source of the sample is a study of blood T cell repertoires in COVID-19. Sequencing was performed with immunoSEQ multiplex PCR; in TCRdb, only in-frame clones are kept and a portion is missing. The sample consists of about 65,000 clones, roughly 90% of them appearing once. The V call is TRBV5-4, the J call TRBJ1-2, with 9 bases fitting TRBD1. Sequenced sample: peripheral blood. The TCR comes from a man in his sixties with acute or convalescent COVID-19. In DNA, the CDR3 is TGTGCCAGCTGGGACAGGGACCTTCAGTTCAATTATGGCTACACCTTC. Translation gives CASWDRDLQFNYGYTF.